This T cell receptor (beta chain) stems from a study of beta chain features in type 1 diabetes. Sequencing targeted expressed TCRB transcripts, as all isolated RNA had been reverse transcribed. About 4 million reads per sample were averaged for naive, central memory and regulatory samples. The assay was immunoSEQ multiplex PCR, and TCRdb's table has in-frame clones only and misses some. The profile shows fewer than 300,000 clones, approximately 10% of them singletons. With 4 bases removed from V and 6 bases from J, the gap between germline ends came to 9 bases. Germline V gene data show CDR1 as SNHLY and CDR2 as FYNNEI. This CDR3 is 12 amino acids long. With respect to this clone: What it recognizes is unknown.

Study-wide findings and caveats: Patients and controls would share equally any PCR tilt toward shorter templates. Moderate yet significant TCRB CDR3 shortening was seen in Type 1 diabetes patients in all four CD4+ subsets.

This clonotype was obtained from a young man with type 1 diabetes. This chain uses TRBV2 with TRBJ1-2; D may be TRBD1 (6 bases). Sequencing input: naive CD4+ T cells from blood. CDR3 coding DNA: TGTGCCAGCAGTGTCTCAGGGGATGGCTACACCTTC. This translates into CASSVSGDGYTF.